These T cell receptor beta chains were read from a single sample in a study of beta chain features in type 1 diabetes. Sequencing was performed with immunoSEQ multiplex PCR; in TCRdb, only in-frame clones are kept and a portion is missing. Among roughly 330,000 clones, 13% were seen once, and the ten largest hold approximately 0.016%. Sequencing was performed on naive CD4+ T cells from blood. These TCRs come from a woman younger than 35 with type 1 diabetes. Both conserved end residues are part of each CDR3. D genes are given only for firm matches. Not all rows give a size; the values are once, few, many and, for expanded clones, a class.

TRBJ2-1 15 TRBV30 TRBD2 few TGTGCCTGGAGTGTACTAGCGGGAGCCCCCAATGAGCAGTTCTTC CAWSVLAGAPNEQFF
TRBJ1-2 15 TRBV4-1 . few TGCGCCAGCAGCCAAGTTAGCGAATGGATCTATGGCTACACCTTC CASSQVSEWIYGYTF
TRBJ1-2 14 TRBV7-2 . few TGTGCCAGCAGCACCGGGGGGACTAACTATGGCTACACCTTC CASSTGGTNYGYTF
TRBJ2-7 15 TRBV19 TRBD2 few TGTGCCAGTAGCAGTGGGGCTAGCGGGAGTTACGAGCAGTACTTC CASSSGASGSYEQYF
TRBJ1-2 15 TRBV7-2 . few TGTGCCAGCAGCTTAATGAGTGGGCCCTCCTATGGCTACACCTTC CASSLMSGPSYGYTF
TRBJ2-5 14 TRBV18 TRBD1 . TGTGCCAGCTCACCAGGGACAGCACAAGAGACCCAGTACTTC CASSPGTAQETQYF
TRBJ2-1 15 TRBV11-2 TRBD2 . TGTGCCAGCAGCTTGAGACTAGCGGCCTACAATGAGCAGTTCTTC CASSLRLAAYNEQFF
TRBJ2-1 15 TRBV18 . few TGTGCCAGCTCACCAGAGGGAGGCTCCTACAATGAGCAGTTCTTC CASSPEGGSYNEQFF
TRBJ2-1 16 TRBV5-1 TRBD2 few TGCGCCAGCAGCTTGCGTCCTAGCGGGACAGAGGGTGAGCAGTTCTTC CASSLRPSGTEGEQFF
TRBJ2-7 14 TRBV5-1 . . TGCGCCAGCAGCTTGGGCACATTCTCCTACGAGCAGTACTTC CASSLGTFSYEQYF
TRBJ1-4 14 TRBV19 . few TGTGCCAGTAATAAGGACACGTCAGAGGAAAAACTGTTTTTT CASNKDTSEEKLFF
TRBJ2-1 16 TRBV4-3 TRBD2 . TGCGCCAGCAGCCAAGGGGCTAGCGGGGCATACAATGAGCAGTTCTTC CASSQGASGAYNEQFF
TRBJ2-1 11 TRBV20-1 . few TGCAGTGCTAATAAGAGGGATGAGCAGTTCTTC CSANKRDEQFF
TRBJ2-3 18 TRBV11-2 TRBD2 . TGTGCCAGCAGCTTAGGAGGACTAGCGGATTCTGCCACAGATACGCAGTATTTT CASSLGGLADSATDTQYF
TRBJ2-1 16 TRBV5-1 TRBD2 . TGCGCCAGCAAGGTGGCATGGCTAGCGGGACGGAATGAGCAGTTCTTC CASKVAWLAGRNEQFF
TRBJ2-1 17 TRBV15 TRBD1 few TGTGCCACCAGCAGACCCGGTCAGAGGACAGGGGTTTTTGAGCAGTTCTTC CATSRPGQRTGVFEQFF
TRBJ1-1 16 TRBV6-5 . . TGTGCCAGCAGTTATACAGCGGGGCCCCCGAACACTGAAGCTTTCTTT CASSYTAGPPNTEAFF
TRBJ2-1 14 TRBV5-4 . . TGTGCCAGCAGCCGTAAAGCGGTGTACAATGAGCAGTTCTTC CASSRKAVYNEQFF
TRBJ2-3 15 TRBV11-2 TRBD1 . TGTGCCAGCAGCTTAGATCGGGACAGGGGAGATACGCAGTATTTT CASSLDRDRGDTQYF
TRBJ2-1 14 TRBV28 . . TGTGCCAGCGCAGGGGGGTGGGAGAGCAATGAGCAGTTCTTC CASAGGWESNEQFF
TRBJ2-1 12 TRBV10-3 . few TGTGCCATCGAAGACGCACGGGGAGAGCAGTTCTTC CAIEDARGEQFF
TRBJ2-1 19 TRBV4-2 TRBD2 few TGTGCCAGCAGCCAAGATGGGACTAGCGGTCCATACAACTACAATGAGCAGTTCTTC CASSQDGTSGPYNYNEQFF
TRBJ2-1 15 TRBV11-1 . . TGTGCCAGCAGCTTATTCCGCGACAGAGGCAATGAGCAGTTCTTC CASSLFRDRGNEQFF
TRBJ2-1 14 TRBV5-6 . few TGTGCCAGCAGCTTGGGGGGGGTGGGCCAGGAGCAGTTCTTC CASSLGGVGQEQFF
TRBJ2-7 16 TRBV7-9 . . TGTGCCAGCAGCTTAGGTTTTACAGGCCGACCGTACGAGCAGTACTTC CASSLGFTGRPYEQYF
TRBJ2-4 16 TRBV15 TRBD1 . TGTGCCACCAACCACAGGGGGCAACTAGCCAAAAACATTCAGTACTTC CATNHRGQLAKNIQYF
TRBJ2-7 11 TRBV5-1 . . TGCGCCAGCAGCTTCTCGAGCGAGCAGTACTTC CASSFSSEQYF
TRBJ1-1 13 TRBV30 . . TGTGCCTGGAGTTTGTGGAGGGACGCTGAAGCTTTCTTT CAWSLWRDAEAFF
TRBJ2-2 14 TRBV28 . . TGTGCCAGCGTAAAGGACAGCCTCACCGGGGAGCTGTTTTTT CASVKDSLTGELFF
TRBJ2-2 19 TRBV11-2 TRBD2 few TGTGCCAGCAGCGGCAATAGGAAGACTAGCGGGAGATCTACCGGGGAGCTGTTTTTT CASSGNRKTSGRSTGELFF
TRBJ2-4 15 TRBV5-1 TRBD2 few TGCGCCAGCAGCCCCGGGACTAGCGGAACTTACATTCAGTACTTC CASSPGTSGTYIQYF
TRBJ2-1 17 TRBV7-6 TRBD2 . TGTGCCAGCAGCTTAGCCCGGACTAGCGGGGTATACAATGAGCAGTTCTTC CASSLARTSGVYNEQFF
TRBJ2-6 21 TRBV27 TRBD1 . TGTGCCAGCAGTCCGAGCCAGCCCGGGACAGGGATATTCTCTGGGGCCAACGTCCTGACTTTC CASSPSQPGTGIFSGANVLTF
TRBJ2-7 13 TRBV6-1 . . TGTGCCAGCAGTGAAGAGCAGGGCTACGAGCAGTACTTC CASSEEQGYEQYF
TRBJ2-2 13 TRBV28 . few TGTGCCAGCAGGCCCGGGGGTACCGGGGAGCTGTTTTTT CASRPGGTGELFF
TRBJ2-2 13 TRBV2 TRBD2 . TGTGCCAGCAGCTCGGCCGGGGGGAGGGAGCTGTTTTTT CASSSAGGRELFF
TRBJ2-3 16 TRBV5-4 TRBD2 . TGTGCCAGCAGTTCCGGACTAGCGGGAGGCACAGATACGCAGTATTTT CASSSGLAGGTDTQYF
TRBJ2-5 15 TRBV30 . . TGTGCCTGGAGTGTTATGGGGGGTCTCAGGGAGACCCAGTACTTC CAWSVMGGLRETQYF
TRBJ2-2 17 TRBV18 TRBD2 . TGTGCCAGCTCACCTGACCTTAGCGGGGCGAACACCGGGGAGCTGTTTTTT CASSPDLSGANTGELFF
TRBJ2-5 17 TRBV5-1 . few TGCGCCAGCAGCTTGCGGATCCTCGACACTTCCCAAGAGACCCAGTACTTC CASSLRILDTSQETQYF
TRBJ2-3 12 TRBV7-2 . . TGTGCCAGCAGCCAGAGCACAGATACGCAGTATTTT CASSQSTDTQYF
TRBJ1-1 16 TRBV18 . . TGTGCCAGCTCACCACAGCAGGGGTCGATGAACACTGAAGCTTTCTTT CASSPQQGSMNTEAFF
TRBJ2-3 15 TRBV2 . few TGTGCCAGCAGTTGGACAGTCCCAAGCACAGATACGCAGTATTTT CASSWTVPSTDTQYF
TRBJ2-3 16 TRBV11-2 TRBD1 . TGTGCCAGCACCACTCTGGGACAGCCTTTCACAGATACGCAGTATTTT CASTTLGQPFTDTQYF
TRBJ2-7 17 TRBV5-4 TRBD2 . TGTGCCAGCAGCTCCACCTTAGGACTAGCGGGAGGATTCGAGCAGTACTTC CASSSTLGLAGGFEQYF
TRBJ1-5 14 TRBV28 TRBD1 few TGTGCCAGCAGTTCCGGGACAGTCAATCAGCCCCAGCATTTT CASSSGTVNQPQHF
TRBJ2-1 15 TRBV5-4 TRBD2 few TGTGCCAGCAGGCCGGGACTAGCGGGGCACAATGAGCAGTTCTTC CASRPGLAGHNEQFF
TRBJ2-5 14 TRBV11-2 TRBD1 . TGTGCCAGCAGCTCCGGGACAGTAGGAGAGACCCAGTACTTC CASSSGTVGETQYF